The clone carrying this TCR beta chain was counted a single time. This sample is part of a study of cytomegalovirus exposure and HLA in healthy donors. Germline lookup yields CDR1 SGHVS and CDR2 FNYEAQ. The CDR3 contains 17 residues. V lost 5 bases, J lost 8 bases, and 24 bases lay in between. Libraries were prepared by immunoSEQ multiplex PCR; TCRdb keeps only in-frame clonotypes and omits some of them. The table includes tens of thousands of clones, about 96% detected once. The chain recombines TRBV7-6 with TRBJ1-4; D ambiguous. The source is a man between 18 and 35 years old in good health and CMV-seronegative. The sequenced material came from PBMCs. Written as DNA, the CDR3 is TGTGCCAGCAGCCCAAACGATAGGTTCCGGGAGGGCGAAAAACTGTTTTTT. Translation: CASSPNDRFREGEKLFF.